These T cell receptor beta chains were read from a single sample in a study of cytomegalovirus exposure and HLA in healthy donors. Produced via immunoSEQ multiplex PCR; TCRdb's table is partial and in-frame only. The data contain under 200,000 clones, 65% to 85% of them singletons. Sequencing was performed on PBMCs. The source is a woman aged 40-49 years in good health and CMV-seropositive. Both conserved end residues are part of each CDR3. The D gene is left open where the match is weak. Size values are once, few and many counts, or a class for expanded clones, and some rows have none.

length	D	J	V	size	DNA	CDR3
14	.	TRBJ1-6	TRBV2	.	TGTGCCAGCAGTGAAAGGGGGTGGGTCTCACCCCTCCACTTT	CASSERGWVSPLHF
11	.	TRBJ2-1	TRBV28	.	TGTGCCAGCAGGTCTTTAGTAGAGCAGTTCTTC	CASRSLVEQFF
14	.	TRBJ1-5	TRBV5-6	.	TGTGCCAGCAGCCTGGGGTGGAGGGGCCAGCCCCAGCATTTT	CASSLGWRGQPQHF
13	.	TRBJ1-5	TRBV7-2	.	TGTGCCAGCAGCTACACCCTCGGGCAGCCCCAGCATTTT	CASSYTLGQPQHF
15	.	TRBJ1-5	TRBV5-6	.	TGTGCCAGCAGCGAAGGAGTATATAGCAATCAGCCCCAGCATTTT	CASSEGVYSNQPQHF
13	.	TRBJ2-1	TRBV11-3	.	TGTGCCAGCAGCTCCCGGGTGGGCAATGAGCAGTTCTTC	CASSSRVGNEQFF
16	.	TRBJ2-3	TRBV25-1	.	TGTGCCAGCAGTGGCAAAAGAGGCGCTAGCACAGATACGCAGTATTTT	CASSGKRGASTDTQYF
14	.	TRBJ2-2	TRBV30	.	TGTGCCGGACGCCCCACAGGGATTACCGGGGAGCTGTTTTTT	CAGRPTGITGELFF
13	.	TRBJ1-6	TRBV5-4	.	TGTGCCAGCACCCTTTCCCCTAATTCACCCCTCCACTTT	CASTLSPNSPLHF
13	.	TRBJ2-4	TRBV6-5	.	TGTGCCAGCAGTGAGGAAGCCAAAAACATTCAGTACTTC	CASSEEAKNIQYF
13	.	TRBJ2-1	TRBV5-4	few	TGTGCCAGCAGCTTCGGGGTAGCAAATGAGCAGTTCTTC	CASSFGVANEQFF
15	TRBD1	TRBJ1-2	TRBV4-3	.	TGCGCCAGCAGCCGAACCGGGACAGGGGACTATGGCTACACCTTC	CASSRTGTGDYGYTF
14	.	TRBJ1-1	TRBV14	.	TGTGCCAGCAAAAGAGGGGGGGTAGACACTGAAGCTTTCTTT	CASKRGGVDTEAFF
12	.	TRBJ1-1	TRBV5-6	.	TGTGCCAGCAGCGCGGACAGCACTGAAGCTTTCTTT	CASSADSTEAFF
15	.	TRBJ1-2	TRBV19	.	TGTGCCAGTAGTACGGACAGCACTACCAGCTATGGCTACACCTTC	CASSTDSTTSYGYTF
15	TRBD1	TRBJ2-7	TRBV7-8	.	TGTGCCAGCAGCTTAAATGAGGACAGGGCGCTGAAGCAGTACTTC	CASSLNEDRALKQYF
14	.	TRBJ2-7	TRBV19	.	TGTGCCAGTAGTGGTCGGGCGGGCTCCTACGAGCAGTACTTC	CASSGRAGSYEQYF
14	.	TRBJ2-5	TRBV7-2	.	TGTGCCAGCAGCTCGTTGGGGGCCCAGGAGACCCAGTACTTC	CASSSLGAQETQYF
13	.	TRBJ2-5	TRBV30	.	TGTGCCTGGACCGGGACATCGAAAGAGACCCAGTACTTC	CAWTGTSKETQYF
13	.	TRBJ1-6	TRBV6-1	.	TGTGCCATACGGAAAGAGGGTAATTCACCCCTCCACTTT	CAIRKEGNSPLHF
15	.	TRBJ1-6	TRBV19	once	TGTGCCAGTAGTATTGAGACAGCCTGGACCTCACCCCTCCACTTT	CASSIETAWTSPLHF
15	TRBD1	TRBJ1-4	TRBV4-1	.	TGCGCCAGCAGCGAGACAGGGGTCGGGAATGAAAAACTGTTTTTT	CASSETGVGNEKLFF
16	.	TRBJ2-1	TRBV4-2	.	TGTGCCAGCAGCCAAGATTTTTTAACAGGAAACAATGAGCAGTTCTTC	CASSQDFLTGNNEQFF
15	.	TRBJ1-1	TRBV7-8	.	TGTGCCAGCAGCCAGGGCGGGGGATGGGTCACTGAAGCTTTCTTT	CASSQGGGWVTEAFF
14	TRBD1	TRBJ2-3	TRBV7-2	.	TGTGCCAGCAGCCGACAGGGTCGCACAGATACGCAGTATTTT	CASSRQGRTDTQYF
13	.	TRBJ2-7	TRBV5-6	once	TGTGCCAGCAGCTTGGTGGAAGGGGGCGAGCAGTACTTC	CASSLVEGGEQYF
15	.	TRBJ1-4	TRBV28	.	TGTGCCAGCAGTTTAGGGGGGGCCTCAAGGGGGGAACTGTTTTTT	CASSLGGASRGELFF
16	.	TRBJ1-3	TRBV5-1	few	TGCGCCAGCAGCTTGGATGGCCTTCTCTCTGGAAACACCATATATTTT	CASSLDGLLSGNTIYF
15	TRBD2	TRBJ2-7	TRBV7-2	.	TGTGCCAGCAGTTATCGAGCGGGGGATCCATACGAGCAGTACTTC	CASSYRAGDPYEQYF
12	TRBD2	TRBJ2-3	TRBV29-1	.	TGCAGCGTTAGCGGGGGAACAGATACGCAGTATTTT	CSVSGGTDTQYF
15	.	TRBJ1-4	TRBV30	once	TGTGCCTGGAGCCAGAGAAGGACTGGTCGAGAAAAACTGTTTTTT	CAWSQRRTGREKLFF
15	.	TRBJ2-3	TRBV9	.	TGTGCCAGCAACTCCGGCGACAGAAGCACAGATACGCAGTATTTT	CASNSGDRSTDTQYF
14	.	TRBJ1-1	TRBV5-8	.	TGTGCCAGCAGCTCGGGGCAGGGGAGAGCTGAAGCTTTCTTT	CASSSGQGRAEAFF
12	.	TRBJ1-1	TRBV7-2	few	TGTGCCAGCAGCTTATGGGGGCCTGAAGCTTTCTTT	CASSLWGPEAFF
15	TRBD1	TRBJ1-4	TRBV28	.	TGTGCCAGCAGTTTAAGCCGGGACAGCAATGAAAAACTGTTTTTT	CASSLSRDSNEKLFF
11	.	TRBJ1-2	TRBV2	.	TGTGCCAGCAGCTACAGGGAGGGGAACACCTTC	CASSYREGNTF
12	.	TRBJ1-2	TRBV30	.	TGTGCCTGGAGTAGGCAAGTTGCGGGTAGCACCTTC	CAWSRQVAGSTF
13	.	TRBJ1-1	TRBV5-6	.	TGTGCCAGCAGCTTATTGGGGCTCGATGAAGCTTTCTTT	CASSLLGLDEAFF
15	.	TRBJ1-5	TRBV6-1	few	TGTGCCAGCAGTGAAGCAGGAGGGAGCAATCAGCCCCAGCATTTT	CASSEAGGSNQPQHF